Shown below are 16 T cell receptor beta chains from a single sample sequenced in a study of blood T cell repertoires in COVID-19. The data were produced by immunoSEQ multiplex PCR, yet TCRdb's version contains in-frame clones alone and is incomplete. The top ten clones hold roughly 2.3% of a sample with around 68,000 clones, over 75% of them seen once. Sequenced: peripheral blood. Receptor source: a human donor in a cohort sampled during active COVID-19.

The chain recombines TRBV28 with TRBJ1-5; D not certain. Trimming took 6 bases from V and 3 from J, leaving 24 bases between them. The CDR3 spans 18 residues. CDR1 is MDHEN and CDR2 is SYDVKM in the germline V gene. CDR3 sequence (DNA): TGTGCCAGCAGCTCTGGACTATTGAGTTTGTTAGTCAATCAGCCCCAGCATTTT. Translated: CASSSGLLSLLVNQPQHF.

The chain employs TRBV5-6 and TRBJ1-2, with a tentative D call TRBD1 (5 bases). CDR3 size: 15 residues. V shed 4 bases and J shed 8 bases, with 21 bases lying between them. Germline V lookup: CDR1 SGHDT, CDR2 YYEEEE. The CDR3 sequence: CASSLIRRDAKGYTF. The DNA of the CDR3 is TGTGCCAGCAGCCTGATCAGGAGGGACGCAAAGGGCTACACCTTC.

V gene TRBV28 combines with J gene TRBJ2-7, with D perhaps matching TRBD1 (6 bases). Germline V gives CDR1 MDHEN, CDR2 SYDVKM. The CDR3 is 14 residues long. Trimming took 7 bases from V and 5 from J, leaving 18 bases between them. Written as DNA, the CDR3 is TGTGCCAGCACCGATACCGGGACACTACACGAGCAGTACTTC. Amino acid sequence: CASTDTGTLHEQYF. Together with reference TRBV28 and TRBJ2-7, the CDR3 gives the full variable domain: DVKVTQSSRYLVKRTGEKVFLECVQDMDHENMFWYRQDPGLGLRLIYFSYDVKMKEKGDIPEGYSVSREKKERFSLILESASTNQTSMYLCASTDTGTLHEQYFGPGTRLTVT.

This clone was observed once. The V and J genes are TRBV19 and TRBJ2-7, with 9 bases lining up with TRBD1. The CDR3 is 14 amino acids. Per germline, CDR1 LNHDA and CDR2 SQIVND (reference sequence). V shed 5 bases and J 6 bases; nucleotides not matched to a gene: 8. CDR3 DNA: TGTGCCAGTAGTCCGGGACAGGGCGTCAGCGAGCAGTACTTC. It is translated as CASSPGQGVSEQYF.

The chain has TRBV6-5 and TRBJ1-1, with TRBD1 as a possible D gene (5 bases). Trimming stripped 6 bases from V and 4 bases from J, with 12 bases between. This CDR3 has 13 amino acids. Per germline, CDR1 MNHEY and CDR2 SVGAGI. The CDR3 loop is CASSRREITEAFF. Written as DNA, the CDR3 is TGTGCCAGCAGCCGCAGGGAAATCACTGAAGCTTTCTTT.

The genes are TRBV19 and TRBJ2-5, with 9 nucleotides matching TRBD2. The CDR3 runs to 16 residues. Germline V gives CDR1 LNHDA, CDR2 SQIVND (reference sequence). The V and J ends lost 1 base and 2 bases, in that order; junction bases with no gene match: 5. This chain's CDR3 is CASSIGSLAGQETQYF. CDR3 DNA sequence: TGTGCCAGTAGTATAGGGTCCCTAGCGGGACAAGAGACCCAGTACTTC.

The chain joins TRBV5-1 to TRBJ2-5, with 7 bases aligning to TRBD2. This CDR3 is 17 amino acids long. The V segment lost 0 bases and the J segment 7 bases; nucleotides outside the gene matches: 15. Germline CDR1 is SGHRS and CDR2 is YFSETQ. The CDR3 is CASSLAGGSRPGGTQYF. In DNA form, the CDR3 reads TGCGCCAGCAGCTTGGCGGGGGGTAGCCGTCCCGGGGGGACCCAGTACTTC.

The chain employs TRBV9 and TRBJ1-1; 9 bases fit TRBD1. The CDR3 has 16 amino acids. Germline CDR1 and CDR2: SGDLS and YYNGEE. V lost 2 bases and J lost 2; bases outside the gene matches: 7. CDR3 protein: CASSVRDRVINTEAFF. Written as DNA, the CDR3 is TGTGCCAGCAGCGTCCGGGACAGGGTTATAAACACTGAAGCTTTCTTT.

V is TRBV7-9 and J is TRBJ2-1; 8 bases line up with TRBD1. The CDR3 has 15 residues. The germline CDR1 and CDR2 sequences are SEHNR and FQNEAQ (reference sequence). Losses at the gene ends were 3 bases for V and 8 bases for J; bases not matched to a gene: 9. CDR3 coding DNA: TGTGCCAGCAGCTTCGGACAGGGCAGTTACGATGAGCAGTTCTTC. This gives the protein CASSFGQGSYDEQFF.

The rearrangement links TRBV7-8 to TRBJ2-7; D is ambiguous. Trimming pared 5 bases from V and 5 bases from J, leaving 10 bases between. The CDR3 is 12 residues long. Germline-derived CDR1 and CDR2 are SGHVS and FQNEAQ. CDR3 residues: CASSPAAHEQYF. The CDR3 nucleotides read TGTGCCAGCAGCCCCGCGGCCCACGAGCAGTACTTC.

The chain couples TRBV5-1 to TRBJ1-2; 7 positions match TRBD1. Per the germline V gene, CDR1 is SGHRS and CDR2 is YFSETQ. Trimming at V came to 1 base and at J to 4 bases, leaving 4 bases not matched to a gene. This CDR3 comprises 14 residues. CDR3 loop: CASSLTGQTYGYTF. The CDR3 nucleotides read TGCGCCAGCAGCTTGACGGGACAGACCTATGGCTACACCTTC.

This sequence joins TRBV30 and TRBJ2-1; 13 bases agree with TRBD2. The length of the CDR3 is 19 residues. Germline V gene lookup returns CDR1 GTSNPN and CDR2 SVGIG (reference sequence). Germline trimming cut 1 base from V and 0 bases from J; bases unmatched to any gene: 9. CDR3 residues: CAWSGGLAGVGSSYNEQFF. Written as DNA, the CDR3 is TGTGCCTGGAGTGGAGGACTAGCGGGAGTAGGGAGCTCCTACAATGAGCAGTTCTTC.

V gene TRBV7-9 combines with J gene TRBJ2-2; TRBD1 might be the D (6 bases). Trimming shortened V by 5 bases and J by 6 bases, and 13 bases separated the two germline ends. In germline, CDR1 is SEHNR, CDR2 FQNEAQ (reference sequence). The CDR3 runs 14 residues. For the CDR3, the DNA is TGTGCCAGCAGCCCGACCCGGACAGCCGGGGAGCTGTTTTTT. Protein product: CASSPTRTAGELFF.

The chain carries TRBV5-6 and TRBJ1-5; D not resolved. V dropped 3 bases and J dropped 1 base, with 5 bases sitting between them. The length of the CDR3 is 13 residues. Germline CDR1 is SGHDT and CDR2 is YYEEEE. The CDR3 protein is CASSSGSNQPQHF. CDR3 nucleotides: TGTGCCAGCAGCTCCGGGAGCAATCAGCCCCAGCATTTT.

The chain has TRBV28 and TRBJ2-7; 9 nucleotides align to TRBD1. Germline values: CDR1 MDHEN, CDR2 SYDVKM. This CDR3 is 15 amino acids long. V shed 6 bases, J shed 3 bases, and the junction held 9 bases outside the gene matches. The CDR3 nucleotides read TGTGCCAGCAGCGGCACAGGGGGCATTTTCTACGAGCAGTACTTC. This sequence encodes CASSGTGGIFYEQYF.

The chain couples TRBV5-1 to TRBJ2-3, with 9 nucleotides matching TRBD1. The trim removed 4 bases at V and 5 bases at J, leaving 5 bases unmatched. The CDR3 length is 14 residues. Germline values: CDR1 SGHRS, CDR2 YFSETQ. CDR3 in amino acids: CASSRRQGVDTQYF. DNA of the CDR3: TGCGCCAGCAGCCGCAGACAGGGGGTAGATACGCAGTATTTT.